The 4 T cell receptor beta chains listed next were all sequenced from one sample in a study of blood T cell repertoires in COVID-19. The assay was immunoSEQ multiplex PCR, and TCRdb's table has in-frame clones only and misses some. The repertoire has 160,000 or so clones, around 74% of them found once; the top ten carry 8.1%. The sample comprised peripheral blood. The receptors were sampled from a woman aged 55-70 years with COVID-19, enrolled during active disease.

The rearrangement links TRBV5-4 to TRBJ2-1; a possible D gene is TRBD1 (6 bases). This CDR3 is 15 amino acids long. The V gene lost 4 bases and the J gene lost 2 bases, with 13 bases spanning the gap. Germline CDR1 reads SGHNT; CDR2 reads YYREEE (reference sequence). The CDR3 sequence: CASSPTGFAYNEQFF. CDR3 nucleotides: TGTGCCAGCAGCCCCACAGGGTTTGCCTACAATGAGCAGTTCTTC.

The V and J genes are TRBV10-3 and TRBJ2-1, with TRBD1 matching 10 bases. The germline V gene encodes CDR1 ENHRY and CDR2 SYGVKD. The CDR3 contains 16 residues. V was pared by 2 bases and J by 4 bases, with 5 bases of the junction left unmatched. CDR3 in amino acids: CAISEGDRGKYNEQFF. The DNA for the CDR3 is TGTGCCATCAGTGAGGGGGACAGGGGAAAATACAATGAGCAGTTCTTC.

The chain couples TRBV2 to TRBJ1-2; D is unclear. V lost 3 bases to trimming and J lost 4 bases, with 12 bases between them. CDR1 SNHLY and CDR2 FYNNEI come from the germline V gene. This CDR3 comprises 14 residues. CDR3 residues: CASSEEGFGYGYTF. The CDR3 DNA is TGTGCCAGCAGTGAGGAGGGATTCGGCTATGGCTACACCTTC.

The chain combines TRBV7-2 with TRBJ2-7, with TRBD1 matching 10 bases. CDR1 SGHTA and CDR2 FQGNSA come from the germline V gene. Unmatched junction bases numbered 4, after V lost 7 bases and J lost 1 base. The CDR3 loop spans 14 amino acids. CDR3: CASTLDRGSYEQYF. As DNA, the CDR3 is TGTGCCAGCACCCTGGACAGGGGGTCCTACGAGCAGTACTTC.